This record concerns one T cell receptor (beta chain) sequence. Its antigen remains unidentified. TCRdb re-called the 5' RACE reads, yielding one record per CDR3 amino acid sequence without DNA. Its table lists fewer than 550,000 distinct CDR3 sequences. The draw for each donor consisted of a single 2.5 ml blood sample. This record comes from a study of monozygotic twins with inflammatory bowel disease. Study-level findings and limits: IBD patients exhibited fewer clonotypes shared with other individuals than healthy twins, particularly with disease activity.

The germline gives CDR1 SGHRS, CDR2 YFSETQ. The CDR3 totals 15 residues. J is TRBJ2-1 and V is TRBV5-1; with no DNA, the TCRdb D assignment of TRBD2 cannot be verified. The clonotype originates from a human donor with ulcerative colitis or Crohn's disease, or a healthy co-twin of an affected twin (not recorded which). The sequenced sample consisted of blood. The CDR3 spells CASSYSGTDYNEQFF. Full variable domain (missing parts from reference TRBV5-1 and TRBJ2-1): KAGVTQTPRYLIKTRGQQVTLSCSPISGHRSVSWYQQTPGQGLQFLFEYFSETQRNKGNFPGRFSGRQFSNSRSEMNVSTLELGDSALYLCASSYSGTDYNEQFFGPGTRLTVL.